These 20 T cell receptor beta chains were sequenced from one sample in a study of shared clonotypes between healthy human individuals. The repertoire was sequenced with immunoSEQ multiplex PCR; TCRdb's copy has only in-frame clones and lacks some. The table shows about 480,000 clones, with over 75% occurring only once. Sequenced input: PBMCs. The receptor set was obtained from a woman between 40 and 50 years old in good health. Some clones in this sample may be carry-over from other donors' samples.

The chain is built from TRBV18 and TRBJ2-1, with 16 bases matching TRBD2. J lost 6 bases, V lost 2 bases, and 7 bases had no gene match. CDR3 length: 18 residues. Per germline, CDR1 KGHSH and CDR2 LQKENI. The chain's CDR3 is CASSPKGLAGGLTNEQFF. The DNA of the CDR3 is TGTGCCAGCTCACCAAAGGGACTAGCGGGAGGGTTAACCAATGAGCAGTTCTTC.

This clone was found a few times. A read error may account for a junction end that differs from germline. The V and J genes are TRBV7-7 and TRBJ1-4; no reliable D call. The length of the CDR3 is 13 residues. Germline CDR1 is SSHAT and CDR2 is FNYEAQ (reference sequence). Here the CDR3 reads CASSQHKGEKLFF. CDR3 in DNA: TGTGCTAGCAGCCAACATAAGGGAGAAAAACTGTTTTTT.

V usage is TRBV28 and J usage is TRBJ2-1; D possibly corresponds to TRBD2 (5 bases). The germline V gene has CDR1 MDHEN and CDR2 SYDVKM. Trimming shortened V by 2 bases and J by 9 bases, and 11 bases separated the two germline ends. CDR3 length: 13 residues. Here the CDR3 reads CASSLGLRGEQFF. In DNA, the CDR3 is TGTGCCAGCAGTTTAGGTCTACGGGGTGAGCAGTTCTTC.

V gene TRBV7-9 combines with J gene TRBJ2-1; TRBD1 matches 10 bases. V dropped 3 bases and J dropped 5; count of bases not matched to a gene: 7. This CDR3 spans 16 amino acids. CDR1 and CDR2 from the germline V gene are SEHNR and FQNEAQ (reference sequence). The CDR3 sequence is CASSLTGGSWNNEQFF. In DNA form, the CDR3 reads TGTGCCAGCAGCTTGACAGGGGGCTCTTGGAACAATGAGCAGTTCTTC.

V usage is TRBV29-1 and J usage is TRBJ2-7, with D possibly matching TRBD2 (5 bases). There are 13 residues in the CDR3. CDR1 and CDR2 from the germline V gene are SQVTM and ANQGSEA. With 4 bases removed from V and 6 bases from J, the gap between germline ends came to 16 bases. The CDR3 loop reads CSVVSTRGLEQYF. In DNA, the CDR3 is TGCAGCGTTGTGAGTACCCGAGGACTCGAGCAGTACTTC.

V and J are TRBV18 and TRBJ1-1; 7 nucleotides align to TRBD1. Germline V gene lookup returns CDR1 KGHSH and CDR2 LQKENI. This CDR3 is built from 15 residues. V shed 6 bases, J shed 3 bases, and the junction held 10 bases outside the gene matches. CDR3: CASSSGTQGYTEAFF. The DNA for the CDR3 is TGTGCCAGCTCGTCCGGGACACAGGGGTACACTGAAGCTTTCTTT.

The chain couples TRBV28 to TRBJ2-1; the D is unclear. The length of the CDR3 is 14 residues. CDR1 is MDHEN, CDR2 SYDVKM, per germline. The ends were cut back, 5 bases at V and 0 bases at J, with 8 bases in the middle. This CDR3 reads CASSAQPSYNEQFF. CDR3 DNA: TGTGCCAGCAGTGCCCAGCCCTCCTACAATGAGCAGTTCTTC.

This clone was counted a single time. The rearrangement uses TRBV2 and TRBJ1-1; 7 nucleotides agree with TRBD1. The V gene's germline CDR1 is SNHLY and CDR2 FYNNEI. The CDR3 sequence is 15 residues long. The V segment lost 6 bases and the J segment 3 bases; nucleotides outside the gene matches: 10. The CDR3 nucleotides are TGTGCCAGCAGGCTAGGGGGCCCTTGGGACACTGAAGCTTTCTTT. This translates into CASRLGGPWDTEAFF.

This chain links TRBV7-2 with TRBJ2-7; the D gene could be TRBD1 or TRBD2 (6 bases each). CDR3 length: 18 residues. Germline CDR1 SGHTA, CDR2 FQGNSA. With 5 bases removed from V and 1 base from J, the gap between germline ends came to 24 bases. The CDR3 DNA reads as TGTGCCAGCAGCCCCAAACCACGGTGGGGGGCCAGGTCCTACGAGCAGTACTTC. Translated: CASSPKPRWGARSYEQYF.

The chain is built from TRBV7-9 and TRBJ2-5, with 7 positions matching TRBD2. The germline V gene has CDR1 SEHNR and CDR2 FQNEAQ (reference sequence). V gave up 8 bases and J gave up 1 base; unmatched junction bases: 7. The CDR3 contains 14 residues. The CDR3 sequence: CASGNLAAQETQYF. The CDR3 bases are TGTGCCAGCGGTAACCTAGCGGCCCAAGAGACCCAGTACTTC. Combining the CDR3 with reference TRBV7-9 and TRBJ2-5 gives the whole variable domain DTGVSQNPRHKITKRGQNVTFRCDPISEHNRLYWYRQTLGQGPEFLTYFQNEAQLEKSRLLSDRFSAERPKGSFSTLEIQRTEQGDSAMYLCASGNLAAQETQYFGPGTRLLVL.

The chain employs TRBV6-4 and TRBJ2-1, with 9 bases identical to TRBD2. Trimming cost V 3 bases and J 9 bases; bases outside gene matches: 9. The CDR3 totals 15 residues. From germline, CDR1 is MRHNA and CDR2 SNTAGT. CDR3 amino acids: CASSETSGSSGEQFF. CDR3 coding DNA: TGTGCCAGCAGTGAGACTAGCGGTTCCTCCGGTGAGCAGTTCTTC.

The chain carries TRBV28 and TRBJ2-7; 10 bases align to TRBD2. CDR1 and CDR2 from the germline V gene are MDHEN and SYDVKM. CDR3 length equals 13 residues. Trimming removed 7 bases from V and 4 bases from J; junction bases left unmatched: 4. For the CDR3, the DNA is TGTGCCAGCATCTCTAGCGGGAGATACGAGCAGTACTTC. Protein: CASISSGRYEQYF.

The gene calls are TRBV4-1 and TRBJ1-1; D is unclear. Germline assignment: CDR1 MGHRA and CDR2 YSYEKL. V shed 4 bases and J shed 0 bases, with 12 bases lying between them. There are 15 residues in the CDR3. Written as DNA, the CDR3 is TGCGCCAGCAGCCCCCCCACCTCCGTGAACACTGAAGCTTTCTTT. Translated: CASSPPTSVNTEAFF.

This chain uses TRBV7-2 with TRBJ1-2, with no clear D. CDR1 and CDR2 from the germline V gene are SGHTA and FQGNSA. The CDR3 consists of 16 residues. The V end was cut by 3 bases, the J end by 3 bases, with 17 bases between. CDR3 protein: CASSFAPSGTDYGYTF. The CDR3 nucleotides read TGTGCCAGCAGCTTCGCCCCTTCGGGCACCGACTATGGCTACACCTTC.

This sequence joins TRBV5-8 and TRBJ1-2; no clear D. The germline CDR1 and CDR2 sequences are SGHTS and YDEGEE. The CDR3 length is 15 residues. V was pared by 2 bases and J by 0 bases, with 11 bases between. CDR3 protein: CASSLTGSANYGYTF. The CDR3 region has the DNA TGTGCCAGCAGCTTAACCGGGTCGGCTAACTATGGCTACACCTTC.

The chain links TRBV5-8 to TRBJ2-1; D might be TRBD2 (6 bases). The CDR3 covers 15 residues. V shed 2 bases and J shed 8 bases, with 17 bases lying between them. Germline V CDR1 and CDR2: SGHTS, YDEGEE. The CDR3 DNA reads TGTGCCAGCAGCTTAGAGGGCGGGATTTTCCATGAGCAGTTCTTC. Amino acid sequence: CASSLEGGIFHEQFF.

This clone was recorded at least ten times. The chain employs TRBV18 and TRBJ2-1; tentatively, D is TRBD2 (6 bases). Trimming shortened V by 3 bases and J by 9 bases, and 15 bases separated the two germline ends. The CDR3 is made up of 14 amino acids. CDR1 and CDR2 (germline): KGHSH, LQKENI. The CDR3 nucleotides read TGTGCCAGCTCACCGGTGGGTCGGGGAGGTGAGCAGTTCTTC. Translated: CASSPVGRGGEQFF. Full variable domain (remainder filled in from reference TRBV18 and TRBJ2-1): NAGVMQNPRHLVRRRGQEARLRCSPMKGHSHVYWYRQLPEEGLKFMVYLQKENIIDESGMPKERFSAEFPKEGPSILRIQQVVRGDSAAYFCASSPVGRGGEQFFGPGTRLTVL.

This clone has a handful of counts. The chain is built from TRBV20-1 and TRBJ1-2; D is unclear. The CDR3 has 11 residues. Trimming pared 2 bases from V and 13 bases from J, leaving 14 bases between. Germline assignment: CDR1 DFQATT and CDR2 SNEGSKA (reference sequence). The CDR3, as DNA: TGCAGTGCTAGACGGACCGAAGGTTGCACCTTC. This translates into CSARRTEGCTF.

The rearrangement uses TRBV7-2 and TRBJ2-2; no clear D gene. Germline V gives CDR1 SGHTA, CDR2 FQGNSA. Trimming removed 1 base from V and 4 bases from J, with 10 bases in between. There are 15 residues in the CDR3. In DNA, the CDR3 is TGTGCCAGCAGCTTAGTGCGGCAGCTCACCGGGGAGCTGTTTTTT. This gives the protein CASSLVRQLTGELFF.

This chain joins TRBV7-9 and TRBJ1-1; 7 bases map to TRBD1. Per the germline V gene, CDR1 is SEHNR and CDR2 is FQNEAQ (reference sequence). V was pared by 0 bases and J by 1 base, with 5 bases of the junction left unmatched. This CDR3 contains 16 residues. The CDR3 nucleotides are TGTGCCAGCAGCTTAGCAGGGGGCTACAGGAACACTGAAGCTTTCTTT. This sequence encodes CASSLAGGYRNTEAFF.